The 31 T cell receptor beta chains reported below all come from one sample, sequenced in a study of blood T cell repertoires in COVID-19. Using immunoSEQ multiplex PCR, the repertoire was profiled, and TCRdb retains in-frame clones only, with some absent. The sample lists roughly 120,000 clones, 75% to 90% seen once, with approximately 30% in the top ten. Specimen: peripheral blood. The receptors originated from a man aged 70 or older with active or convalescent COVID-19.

CDR3 sequence (DNA): TGTGCCAGTAGTACACAGTTCAATCAGCCCCAGCATTTT. It codes for CASSTQFNQPQHF. The chain carries TRBV19 and TRBJ1-5; D is unclear. V lost 4 bases and J lost 3, with 7 bases in between. Germline V lookup: CDR1 LNHDA, CDR2 SQIVND (reference sequence). The CDR3 contains 13 residues.

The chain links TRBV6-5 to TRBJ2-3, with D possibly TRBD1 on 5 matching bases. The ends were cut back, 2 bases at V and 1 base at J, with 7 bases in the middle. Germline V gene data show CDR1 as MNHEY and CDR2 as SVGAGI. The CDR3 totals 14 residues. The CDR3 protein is CASSYGAGTDTQYF. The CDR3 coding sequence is TGTGCCAGCAGTTACGGGGCAGGCACAGATACGCAGTATTTT.

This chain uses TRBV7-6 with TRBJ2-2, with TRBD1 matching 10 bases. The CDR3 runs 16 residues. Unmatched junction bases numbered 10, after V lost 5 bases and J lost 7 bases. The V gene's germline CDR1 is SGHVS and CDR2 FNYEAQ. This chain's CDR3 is CASSGGDRGSVGELFF. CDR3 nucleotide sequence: TGTGCCAGCAGCGGCGGGGACAGGGGATCTGTCGGGGAGCTGTTTTTT.

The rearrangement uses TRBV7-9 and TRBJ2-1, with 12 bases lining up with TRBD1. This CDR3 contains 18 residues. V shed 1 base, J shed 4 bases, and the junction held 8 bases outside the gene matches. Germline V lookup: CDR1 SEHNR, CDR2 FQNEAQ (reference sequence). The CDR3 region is CASSLGTGQGARYNEQFF. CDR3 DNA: TGTGCCAGCAGCTTAGGAACGGGACAGGGGGCGAGGTACAATGAGCAGTTCTTC.

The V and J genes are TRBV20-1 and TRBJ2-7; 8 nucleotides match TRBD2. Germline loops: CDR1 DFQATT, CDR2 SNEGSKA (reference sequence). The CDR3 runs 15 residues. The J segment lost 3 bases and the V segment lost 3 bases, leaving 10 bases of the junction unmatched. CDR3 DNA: TGCAGTGCTAGTGATTTACTAGCGGAATTCTACGAGCAGTACTTC. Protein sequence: CSASDLLAEFYEQYF.

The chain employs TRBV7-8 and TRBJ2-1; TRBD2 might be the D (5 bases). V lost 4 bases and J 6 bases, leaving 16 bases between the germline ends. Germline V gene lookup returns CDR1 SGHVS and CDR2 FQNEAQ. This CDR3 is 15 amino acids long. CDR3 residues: CASSWTPRFGNEQFF. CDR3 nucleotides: TGTGCCAGCAGCTGGACTCCTAGGTTCGGCAATGAGCAGTTCTTC. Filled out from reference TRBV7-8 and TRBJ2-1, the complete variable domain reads GAGVSQSPRYKVAKRGQDVALRCDPISGHVSLFWYQQALGQGPEFLTYFQNEAQLDKSGLPSDRFFAERPEGSVSTLKIQRTQQEDSAVYLCASSWTPRFGNEQFFGPGTRLTVL.

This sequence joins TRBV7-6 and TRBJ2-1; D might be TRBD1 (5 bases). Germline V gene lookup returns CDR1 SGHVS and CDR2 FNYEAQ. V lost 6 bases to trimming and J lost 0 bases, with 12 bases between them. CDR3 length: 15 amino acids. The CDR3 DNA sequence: TGTGCCAGCAGTCGACAGCCTAGCTCCTACAATGAGCAGTTCTTC. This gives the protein CASSRQPSSYNEQFF.

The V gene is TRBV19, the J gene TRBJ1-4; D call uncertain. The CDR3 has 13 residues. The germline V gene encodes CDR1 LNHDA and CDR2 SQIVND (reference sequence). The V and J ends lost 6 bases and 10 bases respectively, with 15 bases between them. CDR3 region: CASREGFGGKLFF. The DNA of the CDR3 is TGTGCCAGTAGGGAAGGCTTCGGAGGAAAACTGTTTTTT.

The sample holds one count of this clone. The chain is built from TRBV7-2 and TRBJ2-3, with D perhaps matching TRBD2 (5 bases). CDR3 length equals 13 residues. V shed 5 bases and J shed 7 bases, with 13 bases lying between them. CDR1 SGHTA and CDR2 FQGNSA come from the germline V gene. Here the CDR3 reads CASSETTLNTQYF. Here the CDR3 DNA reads TGTGCCAGCAGCGAGACTACCCTCAATACGCAGTATTTT.

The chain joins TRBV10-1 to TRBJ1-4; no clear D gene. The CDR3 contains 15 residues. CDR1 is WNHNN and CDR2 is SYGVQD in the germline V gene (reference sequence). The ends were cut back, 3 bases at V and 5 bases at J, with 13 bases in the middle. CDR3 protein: CASSDGREENEKLFF. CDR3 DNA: TGCGCCAGCAGTGACGGACGGGAGGAAAATGAAAAACTGTTTTTT.

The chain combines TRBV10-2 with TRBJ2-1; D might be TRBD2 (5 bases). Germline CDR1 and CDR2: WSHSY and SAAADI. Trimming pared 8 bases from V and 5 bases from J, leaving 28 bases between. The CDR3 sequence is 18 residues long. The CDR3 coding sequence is TGCGCCAGCCGACTTGAGGGTCCGGGCTTGGCGCCGAACAATGAGCAGTTCTTC. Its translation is CASRLEGPGLAPNNEQFF.

The DNA of the CDR3 is TGTGCCAGCAGTGCACAGGGTGGAAGTACGAATTCACCCCTCCACTTT. Encoded protein: CASSAQGGSTNSPLHF. V is TRBV6-4 and J is TRBJ1-6; tentative D call: TRBD1 (6 bases). The V gene lost 4 bases and the J gene lost 7 bases, with 17 bases spanning the gap. Germline V gene data show CDR1 as MRHNA and CDR2 as SNTAGT. This CDR3 region has 16 residues.

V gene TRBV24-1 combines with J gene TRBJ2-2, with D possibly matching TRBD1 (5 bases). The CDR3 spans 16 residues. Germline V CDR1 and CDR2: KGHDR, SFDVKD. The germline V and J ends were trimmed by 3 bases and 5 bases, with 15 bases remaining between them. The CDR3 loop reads CATSDPTALSTGELFF. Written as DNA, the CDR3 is TGTGCCACCAGTGATCCGACAGCGCTATCTACCGGGGAGCTGTTTTTT.

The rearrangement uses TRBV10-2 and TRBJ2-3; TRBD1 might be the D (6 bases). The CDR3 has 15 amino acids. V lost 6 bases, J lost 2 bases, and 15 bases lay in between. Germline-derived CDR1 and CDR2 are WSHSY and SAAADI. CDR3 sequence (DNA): TGCGCCAGCAGACAGGGACCGCCCGACACAGATACGCAGTATTTT. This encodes CASRQGPPDTDTQYF.

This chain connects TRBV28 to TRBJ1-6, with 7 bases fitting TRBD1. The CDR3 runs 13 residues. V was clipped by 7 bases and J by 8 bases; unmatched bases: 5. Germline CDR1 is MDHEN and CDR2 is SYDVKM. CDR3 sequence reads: CASKDRLDSPLHF. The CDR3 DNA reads TGTGCCAGCAAGGACAGGCTAGATTCACCCCTCCACTTT.

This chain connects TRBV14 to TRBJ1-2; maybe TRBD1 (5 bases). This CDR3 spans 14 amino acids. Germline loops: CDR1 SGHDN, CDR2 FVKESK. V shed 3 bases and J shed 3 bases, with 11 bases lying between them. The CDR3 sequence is CASSQGGRDYGYTF. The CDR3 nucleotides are TGTGCCAGCAGCCAGGGGGGGAGAGACTATGGCTACACCTTC.

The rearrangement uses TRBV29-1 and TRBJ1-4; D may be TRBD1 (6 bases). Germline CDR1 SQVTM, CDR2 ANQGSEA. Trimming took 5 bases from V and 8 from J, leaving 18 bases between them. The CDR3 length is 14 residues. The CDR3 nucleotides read TGCAGCGTTCTGGGGGCCCCGGATGGCGAAAAACTGTTTTTT. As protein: CSVLGAPDGEKLFF.

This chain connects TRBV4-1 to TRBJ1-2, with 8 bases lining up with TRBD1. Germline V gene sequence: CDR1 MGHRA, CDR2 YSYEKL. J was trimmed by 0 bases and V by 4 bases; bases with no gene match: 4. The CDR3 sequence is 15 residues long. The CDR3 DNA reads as TGCGCCAGCAGCCCTATGACAGGGGCTAACTATGGCTACACCTTC. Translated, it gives CASSPMTGANYGYTF.

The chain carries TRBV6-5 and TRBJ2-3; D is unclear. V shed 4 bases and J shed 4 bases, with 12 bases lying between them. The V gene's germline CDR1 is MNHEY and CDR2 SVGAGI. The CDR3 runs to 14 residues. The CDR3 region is CASSLTSPADTQYF. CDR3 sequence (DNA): TGTGCCAGCAGTTTGACTTCCCCAGCAGATACGCAGTATTTT.

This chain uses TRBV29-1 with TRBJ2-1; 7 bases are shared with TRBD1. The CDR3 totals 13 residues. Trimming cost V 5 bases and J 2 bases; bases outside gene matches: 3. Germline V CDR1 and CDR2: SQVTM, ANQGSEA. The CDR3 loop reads CSVRQGAYNEQFF. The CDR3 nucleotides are TGCAGCGTTAGACAGGGCGCCTACAATGAGCAGTTCTTC.

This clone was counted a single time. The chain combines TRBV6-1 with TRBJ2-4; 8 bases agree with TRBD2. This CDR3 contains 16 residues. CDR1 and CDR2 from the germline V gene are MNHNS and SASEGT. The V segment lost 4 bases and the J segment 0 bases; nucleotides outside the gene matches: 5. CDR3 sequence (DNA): TGTGCCAGCAGTGTGGTAGCGGGGACAGCCAAAAACATTCAGTACTTC. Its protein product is CASSVVAGTAKNIQYF.

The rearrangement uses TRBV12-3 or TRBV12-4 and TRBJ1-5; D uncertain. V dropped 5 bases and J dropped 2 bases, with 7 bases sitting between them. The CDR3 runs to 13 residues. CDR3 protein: CASSPTGNQPQHF. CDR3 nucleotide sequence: TGTGCCAGCAGTCCCACGGGCAATCAGCCCCAGCATTTT.

CDR3 protein: CASRRGTGGPTNEKLFF. The CDR3 region has the DNA TGTGCCAGCAGACGCGGGACAGGGGGCCCAACTAATGAAAAACTGTTTTTT. V and J are TRBV2 and TRBJ1-4, with 12 nucleotides matching TRBD1. CDR3 size: 17 residues. CDR1 and CDR2 from the germline V gene are SNHLY and FYNNEI. V gave up 6 bases and J gave up 0 bases; unmatched junction bases: 5.

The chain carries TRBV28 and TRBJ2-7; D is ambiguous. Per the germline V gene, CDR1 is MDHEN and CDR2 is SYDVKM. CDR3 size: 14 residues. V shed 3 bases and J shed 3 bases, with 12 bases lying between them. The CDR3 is CASSFPGSLYEQYF. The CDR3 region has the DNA TGTGCCAGCAGTTTCCCAGGCTCTCTCTACGAGCAGTACTTC.

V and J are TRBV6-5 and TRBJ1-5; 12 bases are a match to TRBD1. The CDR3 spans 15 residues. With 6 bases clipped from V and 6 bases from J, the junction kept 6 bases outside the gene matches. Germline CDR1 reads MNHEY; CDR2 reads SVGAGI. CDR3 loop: CASSWDRGPGQPQHF. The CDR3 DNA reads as TGTGCCAGCAGCTGGGACAGGGGGCCCGGTCAGCCCCAGCATTTT.

CDR3 coding DNA: TGTGCCAGCAGCGACCAGAGCGGGAGGGTGGCTTATTTT. Translating it yields CASSDQSGRVAYF. This rearrangement joins TRBV7-2 to TRBJ2-3; TRBD2 aligns across 10 bases. Germline V gene data show CDR1 as SGHTA and CDR2 as FQGNSA. V lost 5 bases to trimming and J lost 15 bases; unmatched junction nucleotides: 11. The CDR3 runs 13 residues.

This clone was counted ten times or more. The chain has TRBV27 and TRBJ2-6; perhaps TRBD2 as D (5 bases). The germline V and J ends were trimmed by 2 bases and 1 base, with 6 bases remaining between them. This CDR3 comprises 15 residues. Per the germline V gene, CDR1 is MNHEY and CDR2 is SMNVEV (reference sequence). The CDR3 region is CASSLRGSGANVLTF. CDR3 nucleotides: TGTGCCAGCAGTTTAAGAGGGTCTGGGGCCAACGTCCTGACTTTC.

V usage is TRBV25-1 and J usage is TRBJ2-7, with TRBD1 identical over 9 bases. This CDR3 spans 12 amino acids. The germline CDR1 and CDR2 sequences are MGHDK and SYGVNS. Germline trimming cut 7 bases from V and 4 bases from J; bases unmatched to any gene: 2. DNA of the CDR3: TGTGCCAGCACTGGACAGGGGTACGAGCAGTACTTC. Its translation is CASTGQGYEQYF.

The CDR3, as DNA: TGTGCCAGCAGCCCGGGACAGGGAGGCAATCAGCCCCAGCATTTT. This encodes CASSPGQGGNQPQHF. The chain joins TRBV6-2 or TRBV6-3 to TRBJ1-5; 9 bases align to TRBD1. J lost 2 bases, V lost 6 bases, and 5 bases had no gene match. CDR1 and CDR2 (germline): MNHEY, SVGEGT. The length of the CDR3 is 15 residues.

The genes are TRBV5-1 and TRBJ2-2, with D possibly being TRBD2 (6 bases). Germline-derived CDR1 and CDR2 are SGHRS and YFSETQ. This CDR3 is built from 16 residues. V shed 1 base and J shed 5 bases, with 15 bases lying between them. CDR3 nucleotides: TGCGCCAGCAGCTTGCGCACGGGAGCAGGTACCGGGGAGCTGTTTTTT. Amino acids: CASSLRTGAGTGELFF.

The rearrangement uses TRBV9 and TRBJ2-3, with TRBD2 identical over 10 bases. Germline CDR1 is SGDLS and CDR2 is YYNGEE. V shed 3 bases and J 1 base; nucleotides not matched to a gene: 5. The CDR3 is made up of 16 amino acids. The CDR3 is CASSALAGGGTDTQYF. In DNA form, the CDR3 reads TGTGCCAGCAGCGCCTTAGCGGGGGGAGGCACAGATACGCAGTATTTT. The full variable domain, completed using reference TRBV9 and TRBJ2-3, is DSGVTQTPKHLITATGQRVTLRCSPRSGDLSVYWYQQSLDQGLQFLIQYYNGEERAKGNILERFSAQQFPDLHSELNLSSLELGDSALYFCASSALAGGGTDTQYFGPGTRLTVL.